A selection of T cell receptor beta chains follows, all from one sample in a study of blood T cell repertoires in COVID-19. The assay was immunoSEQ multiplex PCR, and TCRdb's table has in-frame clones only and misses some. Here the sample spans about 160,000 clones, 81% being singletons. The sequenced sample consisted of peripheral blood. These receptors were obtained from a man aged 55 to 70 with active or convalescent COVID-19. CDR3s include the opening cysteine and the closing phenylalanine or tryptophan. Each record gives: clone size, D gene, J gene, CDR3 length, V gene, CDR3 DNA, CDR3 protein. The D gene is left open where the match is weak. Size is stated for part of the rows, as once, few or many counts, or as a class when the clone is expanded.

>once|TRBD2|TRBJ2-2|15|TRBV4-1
TGCGCCAGCAGCCCCCTTGCGGGAGGGGCCGGGGAGCTGTTTTTT
CASSPLAGGAGELFF
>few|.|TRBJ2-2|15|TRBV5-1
TGCGCCAGCAGCGCTCAGACAAATGTCGGCGGGGAGCTGTTTTTT
CASSAQTNVGGELFF
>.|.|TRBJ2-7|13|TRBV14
TGTGCCAGCAGCCTTGTCTCAGGCGCCGAGCAGTACTTC
CASSLVSGAEQYF
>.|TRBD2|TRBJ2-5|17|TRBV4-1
TGCGCCAGCAGCCACGGCCCGACTAGCGGGTACCAAGAGACCCAGTACTTC
CASSHGPTSGYQETQYF
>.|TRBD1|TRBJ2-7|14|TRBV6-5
TGTGCCAGCAGAACCGGGACAGGCTCCTACGAGCAGTACTTC
CASRTGTGSYEQYF
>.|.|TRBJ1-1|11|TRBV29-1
TGCAGCGTTGAATCAGGGCTATTCGCTTTCTTT
CSVESGLFAFF
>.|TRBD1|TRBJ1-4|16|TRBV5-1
TGCGCCAGCAGCCCGATCTCGGGACAGCCTAATGAAAAACTGTTTTTT
CASSPISGQPNEKLFF
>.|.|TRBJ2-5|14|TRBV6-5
TGTGCCAGCAGTTACTCGTTATTGCAAGAGACCCAGTACTTC
CASSYSLLQETQYF
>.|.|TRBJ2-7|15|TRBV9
TGTGCCAGCAGCGTGGCCGGGGGATCAGGCTACGAGCAGTACTTC
CASSVAGGSGYEQYF
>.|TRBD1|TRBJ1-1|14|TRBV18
TGTGCCAGCTCACTATCAACAGGGGAAACTGAAGCTTTCTTT
CASSLSTGETEAFF
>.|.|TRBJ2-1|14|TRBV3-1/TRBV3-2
TGTGCCAGCAGCGGTCAGGTCTCATACAATGAGCAGTTCTTC
CASSGQVSYNEQFF
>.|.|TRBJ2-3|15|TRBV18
TGTGCCAGCTCACCTCTCCCCTCGAGCACAGATACGCAGTATTTT
CASSPLPSSTDTQYF
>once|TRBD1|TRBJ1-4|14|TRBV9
TGTGCCAGCAGCGCTAGACAGGGGGATGAAAAACTGTTTTTT
CASSARQGDEKLFF
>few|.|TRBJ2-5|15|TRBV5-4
TGTGCCAGCAGCTTGTGGGCGGGGCATCAAGAGACCCAGTACTTC
CASSLWAGHQETQYF
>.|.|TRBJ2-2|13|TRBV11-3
TGTGCCAGCAGCCCGACTGCAACCGGGGAGCTGTTTTTT
CASSPTATGELFF
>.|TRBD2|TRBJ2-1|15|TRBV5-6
TGTGCCAGCAGCTTGGGGCTAGCGGGGAACAATGAGCAGTTCTTC
CASSLGLAGNNEQFF
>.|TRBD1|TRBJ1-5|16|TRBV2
TGTGCCAGCAGTGAAGGGGGACAGGGCGGCAATCAGCCCCAGCATTTT
CASSEGGQGGNQPQHF
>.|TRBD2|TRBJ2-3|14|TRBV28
TGTGCCAGTTCTAGCGGGAGGGGAGCAGATACGCAGTATTTT
CASSSGRGADTQYF
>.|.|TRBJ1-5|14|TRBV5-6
TGTGCCAGCAGCTTGTACGGGTACAATCAGCCCCAGCATTTT
CASSLYGYNQPQHF
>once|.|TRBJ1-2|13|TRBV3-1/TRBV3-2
TGTGCCAGCAGCCAAGTGTCGAACTATGGCTACACCTTC
CASSQVSNYGYTF
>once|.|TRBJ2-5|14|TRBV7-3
TGTGCCAGCAGCTTAAATCCGGTATCAGAGACCCAGTACTTC
CASSLNPVSETQYF
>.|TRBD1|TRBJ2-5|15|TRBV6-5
TGTGCCAGCAGAAGAACAGGGGGCGCGTACGAGACCCAGTACTTC
CASRRTGGAYETQYF
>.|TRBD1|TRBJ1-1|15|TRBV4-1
TGCGCCAGCAGCCTCGCCGGGACAGGGGGCACTGAAGCTTTCTTT
CASSLAGTGGTEAFF
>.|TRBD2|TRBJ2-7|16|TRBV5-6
TGTGCCAGCAGCTTGGCACTAGCGGGAGGTTCCTACGAGCAGTACTTC
CASSLALAGGSYEQYF
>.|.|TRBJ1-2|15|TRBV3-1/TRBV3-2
TGTGCCAGCAGTTTAGAGGCGGATCCTGCTACTGGCTACACCTTC
CASSLEADPATGYTF
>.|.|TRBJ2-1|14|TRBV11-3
TGTGCCAGCAGCTCTCGTACAGGCTACAATGAGCAGTTCTTC
CASSSRTGYNEQFF
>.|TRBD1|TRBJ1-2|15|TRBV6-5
TGTGCCAGCAGTTATCAGGGGGCAGGGAACTATGGCTACACCTTC
CASSYQGAGNYGYTF
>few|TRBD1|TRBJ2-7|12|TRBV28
TGTGCCAGCAGGACAGGGACCTACGAGCAGTACTTC
CASRTGTYEQYF
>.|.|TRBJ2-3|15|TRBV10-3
TGTGCCATCAGTGGCCGGGACACTGGCACAGATACGCAGTATTTT
CAISGRDTGTDTQYF
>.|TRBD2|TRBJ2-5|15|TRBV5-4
TGTGCCAGCAGCTTGGGTAGCGGGGACCAAGAGACCCAGTACTTC
CASSLGSGDQETQYF
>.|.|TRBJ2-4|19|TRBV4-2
TGTGCCAGCAGCCAAGACCGGGACTTACTCCATCTAGCCAAAAACATTCAGTACTTC
CASSQDRDLLHLAKNIQYF
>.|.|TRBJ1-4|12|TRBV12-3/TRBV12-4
TGTGCCAGCAGTCCAGACAACAGGGTTCTGTTTTTT
CASSPDNRVLFF
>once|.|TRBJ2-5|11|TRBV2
TGTGCCAGCAGTGAGGTTTTCGGGGGGTACTTC
CASSEVFGGYF
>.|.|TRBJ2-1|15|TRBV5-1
TGCGCCAGCAGCTTGTCCGGCGGGACCTACAATGAGCAGTTCTTC
CASSLSGGTYNEQFF
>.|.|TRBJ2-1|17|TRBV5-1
TGCGCCAGCAGCTTTTTCTCAGGGGCTGACCCCTACAATGAGCAGTTCTTC
CASSFFSGADPYNEQFF
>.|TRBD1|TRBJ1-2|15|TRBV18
TGTGCCAGCTCACAACAGAGGGGACAGGGGGATGGCTACACCTTC
CASSQQRGQGDGYTF
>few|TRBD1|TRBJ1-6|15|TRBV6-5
TGTGCCAGCAACTTCGGGACAGGGCATAATTCACCCCTCCACTTT
CASNFGTGHNSPLHF
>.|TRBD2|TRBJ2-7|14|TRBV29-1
TGCAGCGTAGCTAGCGGGAGGAATCGCTACGAGCAGTACTTC
CSVASGRNRYEQYF
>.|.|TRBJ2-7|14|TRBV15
TGTGCCACCAGCCGGACTCCGGCCCCCAGTGGGCAGTACTTC
CATSRTPAPSGQYF
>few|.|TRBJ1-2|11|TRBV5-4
TGTGCCAGCAGGTTACAGGAGAGCTACACCTTC
CASRLQESYTF
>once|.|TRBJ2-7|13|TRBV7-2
TGTGCCAGCAGCTTAGTCCCGCGTTACGAGCAGTACTTC
CASSLVPRYEQYF
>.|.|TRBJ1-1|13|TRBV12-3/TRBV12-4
TGTGCCAGCAGTCCCCGGGAGAACACTGAAGCTTTCTTT
CASSPRENTEAFF
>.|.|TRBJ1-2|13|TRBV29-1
TGCAGCGTTGACAGGGTAGGGGACTATGGCTACACCTTC
CSVDRVGDYGYTF
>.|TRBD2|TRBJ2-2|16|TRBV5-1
TGCGCCAGCAGCTTGGCCGGGGGGGCTCTCACCGGGGAGCTGTTTTTT
CASSLAGGALTGELFF
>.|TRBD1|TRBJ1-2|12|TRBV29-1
TGCAGCGCGTTAACAGGGGGCAGAGGCTACACCTTC
CSALTGGRGYTF
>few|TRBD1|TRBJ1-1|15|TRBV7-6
TGTGCCAGCAGCTCCACCGGGGGACAGGGCACTGAAGCTTTCTTT
CASSSTGGQGTEAFF
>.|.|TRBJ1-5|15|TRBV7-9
TGTGCCAGCAGCTGGGGACGGAGGGGTGGACAGCCCCAGCATTTT
CASSWGRRGGQPQHF
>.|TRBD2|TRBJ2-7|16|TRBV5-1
TGCGCCAGCAGCTTGGGGCCAGCGGGAGTGTCAGACGAGCAGTACTTC
CASSLGPAGVSDEQYF
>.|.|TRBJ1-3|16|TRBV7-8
TGTGCCAGCAGTCCAGGGAGGGCCTCCTCTGGAAACACCATATATTTT
CASSPGRASSGNTIYF
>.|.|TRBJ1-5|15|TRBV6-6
TGTGCCAGCAGTTACTCACAGGGAGGGAGGCAGCCCCAGCATTTT
CASSYSQGGRQPQHF
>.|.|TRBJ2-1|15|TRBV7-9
TGTGCCAGCAGCTTGACGACAGGGAGGAGGAGTGAGCAGTTCTTC
CASSLTTGRRSEQFF
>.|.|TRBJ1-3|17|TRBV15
TGTGCCACCAGCAGACGACCTGGAACGGGTTCTGGAAACACCATATATTTT
CATSRRPGTGSGNTIYF
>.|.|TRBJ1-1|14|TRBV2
TGTGCCAGCAGTGACAGGTGGGAGGACACTGAAGCTTTCTTT
CASSDRWEDTEAFF
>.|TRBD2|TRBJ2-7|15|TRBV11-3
TGTGCCAGCAGCTCCCCAGCGGGACCCAGCTACGAGCAGTACTTC
CASSSPAGPSYEQYF
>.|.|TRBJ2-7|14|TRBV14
TGTGCCAGCAGCCTGGGACACCTAACATACGAGCAGTACTTC
CASSLGHLTYEQYF
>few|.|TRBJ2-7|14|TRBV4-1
TGCGCCAGCAGCACTATACTTAGGGGAGGAGAGCAGTACTTC
CASSTILRGGEQYF
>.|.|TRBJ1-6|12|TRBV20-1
TGCAGTGCTAGTTCTCAGAATTCACCCCTCCACTTT
CSASSQNSPLHF
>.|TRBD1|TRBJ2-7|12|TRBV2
TGTGCCAGGAACAGGGGGACCCACGAGCAGTACTTC
CARNRGTHEQYF
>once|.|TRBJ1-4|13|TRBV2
TGTGCCAGCCGAGGCCGGGCGGGTGAAAAACTGTTTTTT
CASRGRAGEKLFF
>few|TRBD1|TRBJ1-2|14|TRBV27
TGTGCCAGCAGTTTACGGACAGGGGACTATGGCTACACCTTC
CASSLRTGDYGYTF